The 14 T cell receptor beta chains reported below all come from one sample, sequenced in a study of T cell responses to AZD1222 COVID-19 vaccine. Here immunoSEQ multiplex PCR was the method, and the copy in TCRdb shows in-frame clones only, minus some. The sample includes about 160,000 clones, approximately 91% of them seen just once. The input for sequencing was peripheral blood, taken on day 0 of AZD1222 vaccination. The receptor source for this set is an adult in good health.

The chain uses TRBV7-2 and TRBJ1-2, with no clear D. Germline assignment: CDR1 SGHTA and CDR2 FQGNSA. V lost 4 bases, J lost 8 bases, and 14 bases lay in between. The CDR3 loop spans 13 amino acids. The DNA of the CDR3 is TGTGCCAGCAGCTCCAGGCCGCAAGGAGGCTACACCTTC. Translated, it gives CASSSRPQGGYTF.

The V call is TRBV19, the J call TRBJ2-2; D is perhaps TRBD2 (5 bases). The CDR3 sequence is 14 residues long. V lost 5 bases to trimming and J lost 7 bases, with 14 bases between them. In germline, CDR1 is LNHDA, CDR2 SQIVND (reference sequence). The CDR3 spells CASSGQVRGGELFF. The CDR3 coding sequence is TGTGCCAGTAGTGGGCAGGTCCGGGGCGGGGAGCTGTTTTTT.

The CDR3 DNA is TGTGCCAGCAGCTTATCCTGGGACAGAAGAAATCAGCCCCAGCATTTT. As protein: CASSLSWDRRNQPQHF. The genes are TRBV7-2 and TRBJ1-5, with TRBD1 identical over 7 bases. CDR1 and CDR2 (germline): SGHTA, FQGNSA. CDR3 length: 16 residues. With 2 bases clipped from V and 4 bases from J, the junction kept 8 bases outside the gene matches.

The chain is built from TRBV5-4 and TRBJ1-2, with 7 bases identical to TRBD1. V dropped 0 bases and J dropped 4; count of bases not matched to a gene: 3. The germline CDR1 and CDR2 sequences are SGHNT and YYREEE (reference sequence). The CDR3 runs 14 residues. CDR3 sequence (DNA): TGTGCCAGCAGCTTGGGACAGGGAGGCTATGGCTACACCTTC. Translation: CASSLGQGGYGYTF.

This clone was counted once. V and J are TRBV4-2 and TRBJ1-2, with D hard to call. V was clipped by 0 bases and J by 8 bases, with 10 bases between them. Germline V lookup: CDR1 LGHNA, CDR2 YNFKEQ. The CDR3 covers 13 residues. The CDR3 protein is CASSQDGRSGYTF. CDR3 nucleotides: TGTGCCAGCAGCCAAGATGGGCGGTCAGGCTACACCTTC.

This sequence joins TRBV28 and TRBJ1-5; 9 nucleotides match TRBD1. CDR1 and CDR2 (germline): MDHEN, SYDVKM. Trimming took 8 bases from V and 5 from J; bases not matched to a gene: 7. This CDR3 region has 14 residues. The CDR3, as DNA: TGTGCCAGCGAAACAGGGGGCTTTTATCAGCCCCAGCATTTT. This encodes CASETGGFYQPQHF.

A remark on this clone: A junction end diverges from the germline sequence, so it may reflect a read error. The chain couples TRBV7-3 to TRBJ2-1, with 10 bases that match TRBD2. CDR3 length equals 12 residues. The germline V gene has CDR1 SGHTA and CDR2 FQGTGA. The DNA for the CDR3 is TGTGCCAGCAGCTTAGGGACTAGCGACCAGATCTTC. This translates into CASSLGTSDQIF.

As DNA, the CDR3 is TGTGCCAGCAGTTTCTCGGGCTCCGGCGATACGCAGTATTTT. This gives the protein CASSFSGSGDTQYF. The chain recombines TRBV6-6 with TRBJ2-3; the D is unclear. The CDR3 consists of 14 residues. Germline CDR1 MNHNY, CDR2 SVGAGI (reference sequence). Trimming cost V 4 bases and J 6 bases, with 14 bases left between them.

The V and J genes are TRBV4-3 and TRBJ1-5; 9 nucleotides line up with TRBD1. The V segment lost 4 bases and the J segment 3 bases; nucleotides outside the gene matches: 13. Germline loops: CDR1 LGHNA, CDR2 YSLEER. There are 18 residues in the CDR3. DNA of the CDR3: TGCGCCAGCAGCCCGGACAGGGGTCACGTGAAGTCCAATCAGCCCCAGCATTTT. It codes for CASSPDRGHVKSNQPQHF.

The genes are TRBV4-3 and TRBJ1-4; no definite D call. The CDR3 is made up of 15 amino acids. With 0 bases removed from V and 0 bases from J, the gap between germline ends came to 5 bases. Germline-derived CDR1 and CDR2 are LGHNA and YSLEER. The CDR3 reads CASSQDTATNEKLFF. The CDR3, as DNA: TGCGCCAGCAGCCAAGATACTGCAACTAATGAAAAACTGTTTTTT.

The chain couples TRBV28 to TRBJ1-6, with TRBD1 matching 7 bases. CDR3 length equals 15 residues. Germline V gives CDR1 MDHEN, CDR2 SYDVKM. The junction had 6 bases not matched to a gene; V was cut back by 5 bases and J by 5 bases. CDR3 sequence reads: CASSPPGQNNSPLHF. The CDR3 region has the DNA TGTGCCAGCAGTCCTCCGGGACAGAATAATTCACCCCTCCACTTT. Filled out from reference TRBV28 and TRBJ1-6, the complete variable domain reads DVKVTQSSRYLVKRTGEKVFLECVQDMDHENMFWYRQDPGLGLRLIYFSYDVKMKEKGDIPEGYSVSREKKERFSLILESASTNQTSMYLCASSPPGQNNSPLHFGNGTRLTVT.

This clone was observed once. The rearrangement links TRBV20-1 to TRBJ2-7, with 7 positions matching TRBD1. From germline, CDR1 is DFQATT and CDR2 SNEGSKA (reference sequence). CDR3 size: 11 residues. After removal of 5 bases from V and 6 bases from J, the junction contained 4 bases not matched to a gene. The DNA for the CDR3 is TGCAGTGCTGGGGACAGAGGCGAGCAGTACTTC. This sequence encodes CSAGDRGEQYF.

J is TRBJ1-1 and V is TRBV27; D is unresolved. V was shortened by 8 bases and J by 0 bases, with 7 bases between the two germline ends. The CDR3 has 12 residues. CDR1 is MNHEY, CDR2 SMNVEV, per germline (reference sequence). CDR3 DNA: TGTGCCAGCCGAACCCTGAACACTGAAGCTTTCTTT. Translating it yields CASRTLNTEAFF.

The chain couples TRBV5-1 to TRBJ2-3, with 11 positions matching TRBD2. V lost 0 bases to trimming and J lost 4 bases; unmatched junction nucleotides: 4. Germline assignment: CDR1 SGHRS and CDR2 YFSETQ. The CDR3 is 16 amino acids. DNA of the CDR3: TGCGCCAGCAGCTTGGATGTAGCGGGGGGGCCAGATACGCAGTATTTT. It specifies CASSLDVAGGPDTQYF.